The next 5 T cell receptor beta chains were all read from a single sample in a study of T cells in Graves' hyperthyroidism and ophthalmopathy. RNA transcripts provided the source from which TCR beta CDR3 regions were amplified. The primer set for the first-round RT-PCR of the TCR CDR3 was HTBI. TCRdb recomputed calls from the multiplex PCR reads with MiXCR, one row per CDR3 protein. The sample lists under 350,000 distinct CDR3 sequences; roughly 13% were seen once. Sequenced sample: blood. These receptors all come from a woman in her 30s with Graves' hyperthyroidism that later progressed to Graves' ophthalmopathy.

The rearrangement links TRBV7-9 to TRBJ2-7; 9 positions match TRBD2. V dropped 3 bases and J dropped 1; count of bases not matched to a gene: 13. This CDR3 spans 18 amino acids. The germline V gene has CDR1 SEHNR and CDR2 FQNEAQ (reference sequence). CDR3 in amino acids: CASSFFRGASGISYEQYF. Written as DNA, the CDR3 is TGTGCCAGCAGCTTCTTTAGGGGGGCTAGCGGGATTTCCTACGAGCAGTACTTC.

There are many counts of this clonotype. CDR3 residues: CASSLGLATVEQYF. In nucleotides, the CDR3 is TGTGCCAGCAGCTTAGGGCTAGCCACAGTGGAGCAGTACTTC. The J gene is TRBJ2-7, the V gene TRBV7-9; D perhaps matches TRBD2 (5 bases). Germline-derived CDR1 and CDR2 are SEHNR and FQNEAQ (reference sequence). Trimming pared 1 base from V and 7 bases from J, leaving 14 bases between. The CDR3 spans 14 residues.

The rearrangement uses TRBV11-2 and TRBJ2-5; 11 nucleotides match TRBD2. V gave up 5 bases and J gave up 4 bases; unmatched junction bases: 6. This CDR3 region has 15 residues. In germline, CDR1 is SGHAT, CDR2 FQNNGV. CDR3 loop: CASSPPLAGGETQYF. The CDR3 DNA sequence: TGTGCCAGCAGCCCCCCCCTAGCGGGAGGAGAGACCCAGTACTTC.

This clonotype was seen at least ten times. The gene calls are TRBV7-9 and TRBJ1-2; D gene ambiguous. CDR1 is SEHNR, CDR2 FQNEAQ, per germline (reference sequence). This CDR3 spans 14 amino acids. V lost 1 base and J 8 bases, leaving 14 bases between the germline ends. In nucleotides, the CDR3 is TGTGCCAGCAGCTTAGACGACGGCTTATCCGGCTACACCTTC. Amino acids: CASSLDDGLSGYTF. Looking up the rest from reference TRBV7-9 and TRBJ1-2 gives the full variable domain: DTGVSQNPRHKITKRGQNVTFRCDPISEHNRLYWYRQTLGQGPEFLTYFQNEAQLEKSRLLSDRFSAERPKGSFSTLEIQRTEQGDSAMYLCASSLDDGLSGYTFGSGTRLTVV.

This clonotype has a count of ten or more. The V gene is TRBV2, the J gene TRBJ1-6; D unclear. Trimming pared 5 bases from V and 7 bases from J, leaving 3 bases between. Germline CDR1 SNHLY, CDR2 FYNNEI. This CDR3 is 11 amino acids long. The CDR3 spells CASSYNSPLHF. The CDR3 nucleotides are TGTGCCAGCAGTTACAATTCACCCCTCCACTTT.